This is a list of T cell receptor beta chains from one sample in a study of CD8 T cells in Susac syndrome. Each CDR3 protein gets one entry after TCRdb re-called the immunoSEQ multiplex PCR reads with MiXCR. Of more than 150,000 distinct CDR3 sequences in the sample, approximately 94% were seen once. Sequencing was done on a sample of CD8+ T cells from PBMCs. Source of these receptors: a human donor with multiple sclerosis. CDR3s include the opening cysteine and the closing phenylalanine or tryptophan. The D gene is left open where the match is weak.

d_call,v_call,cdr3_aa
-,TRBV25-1,CASRFRGYDSPLHF
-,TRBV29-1,CSVEVKGPRNYGYTF
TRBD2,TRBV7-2,CASSPDGGGAEDTQYF
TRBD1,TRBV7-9,CASSSPGQEHYEQYF
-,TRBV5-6,CASSLAGYGYTF
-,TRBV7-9,CASSSITVPQYF
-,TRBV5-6,CASSWGPEASLSGANVLTF
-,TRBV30,CAWSVGEGRTEAFF
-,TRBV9,CASSLGGADIQYF
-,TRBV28,CASSSGPQETQYF
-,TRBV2,CASSETGQNTEAFF
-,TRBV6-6,CASKGGEPDTQYF
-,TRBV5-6,CASSLRNYEQYF
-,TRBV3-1,CASSQDGTDEETQYF
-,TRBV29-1,CSALGRNTGELFF
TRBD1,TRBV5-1,CASSSDRVSEAFF
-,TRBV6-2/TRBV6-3,CASSTTRLNTYEQYF
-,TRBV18,CASSPSRTEKETQYF
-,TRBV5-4,CASGYLEETQYF
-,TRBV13,CASSLGAGAGQFF
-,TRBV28,CASSFSAGYGYTF